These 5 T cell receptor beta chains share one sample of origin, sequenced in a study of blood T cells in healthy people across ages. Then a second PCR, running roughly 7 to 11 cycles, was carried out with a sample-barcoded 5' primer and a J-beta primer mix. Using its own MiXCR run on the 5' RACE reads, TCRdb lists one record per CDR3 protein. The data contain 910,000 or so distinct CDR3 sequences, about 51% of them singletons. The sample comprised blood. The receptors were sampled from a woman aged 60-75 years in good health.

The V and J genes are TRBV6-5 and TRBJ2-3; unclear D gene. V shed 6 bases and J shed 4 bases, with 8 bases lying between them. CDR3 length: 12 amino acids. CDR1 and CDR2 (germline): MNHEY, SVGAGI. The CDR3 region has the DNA TGTGCCAGCAGAAACATCGCAGATACGCAGTATTTT. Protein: CASRNIADTQYF.

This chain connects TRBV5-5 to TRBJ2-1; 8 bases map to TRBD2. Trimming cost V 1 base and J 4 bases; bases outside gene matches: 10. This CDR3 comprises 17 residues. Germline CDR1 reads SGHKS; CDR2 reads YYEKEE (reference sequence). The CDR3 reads CASSLIVGTRDYNEQFF. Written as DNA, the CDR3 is TGTGCCAGCAGCTTGATTGTGGGGACTAGGGATTACAATGAGCAGTTCTTC.

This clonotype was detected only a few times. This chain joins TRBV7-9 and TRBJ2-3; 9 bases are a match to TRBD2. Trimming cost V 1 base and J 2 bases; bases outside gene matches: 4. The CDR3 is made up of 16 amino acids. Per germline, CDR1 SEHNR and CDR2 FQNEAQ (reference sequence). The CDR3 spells CASSLGTSDYTDTQYF. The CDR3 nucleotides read TGTGCCAGCAGCTTAGGGACTAGCGATTACACAGATACGCAGTATTTT. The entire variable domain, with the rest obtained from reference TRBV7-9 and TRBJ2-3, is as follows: DTGVSQNPRHKITKRGQNVTFRCDPISEHNRLYWYRQTLGQGPEFLTYFQNEAQLEKSRLLSDRFSAERPKGSFSTLEIQRTEQGDSAMYLCASSLGTSDYTDTQYFGPGTRLTVL.

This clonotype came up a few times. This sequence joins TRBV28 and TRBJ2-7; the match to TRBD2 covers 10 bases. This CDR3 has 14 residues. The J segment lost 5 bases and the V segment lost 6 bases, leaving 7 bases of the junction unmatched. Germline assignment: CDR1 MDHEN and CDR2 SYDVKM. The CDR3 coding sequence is TGTGCCAGCAGGTCTAGCGGGAGAATCCACGAGCAGTACTTC. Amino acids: CASRSSGRIHEQYF.

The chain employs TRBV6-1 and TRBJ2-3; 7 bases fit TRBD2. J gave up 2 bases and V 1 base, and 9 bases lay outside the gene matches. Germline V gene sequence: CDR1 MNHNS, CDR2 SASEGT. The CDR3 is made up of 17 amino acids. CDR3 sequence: CASSEEGWGGYTDTQYF. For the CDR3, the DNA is TGTGCCAGCAGTGAAGAGGGTTGGGGGGGTTACACAGATACGCAGTATTTT.